The 25 T cell receptor beta chains below were found in one sample sequenced in a study of T cell clones after liver transplantation. TCRdb keeps only in-frame clones here, not all; method: immunoSEQ multiplex PCR. The sample shows some 70,000 clones, under 90% of them seen only once. The starting material was CD4+ T cells from blood, obtained before liver transplant. The receptors here all came from a human donor who received a liver transplant.

The rearrangement links TRBV7-9 to TRBJ1-5, with 7 bases identical to TRBD1. Per germline, CDR1 SEHNR and CDR2 FQNEAQ (reference sequence). This CDR3 has 13 amino acids. Germline trimming cut 5 bases from V and 7 bases from J; bases unmatched to any gene: 5. The DNA of the CDR3 is TGTGCCAGCAGCCGACAGGGAGACCAGCCCCAGCATTTT. Amino acids: CASSRQGDQPQHF. Based on the CDR3 plus reference TRBV7-9 and TRBJ1-5, the full variable domain is DTGVSQNPRHKITKRGQNVTFRCDPISEHNRLYWYRQTLGQGPEFLTYFQNEAQLEKSRLLSDRFSAERPKGSFSTLEIQRTEQGDSAMYLCASSRQGDQPQHFGDGTRLSIL.

This clone was counted between two and nine times. The V and J genes are TRBV25-1 and TRBJ2-7; 7 bases line up with TRBD1. The CDR3 loop spans 14 amino acids. V lost 3 bases and J lost 3; bases outside the gene matches: 5. From germline, CDR1 is MGHDK and CDR2 SYGVNS. The CDR3 DNA is TGTGCCAGCAGTGACTCCGGGACAGTCTACGAGCAGTACTTC. Translating it yields CASSDSGTVYEQYF.

The V call is TRBV5-1, the J call TRBJ1-1; D is ambiguous. The length of the CDR3 is 14 residues. Germline CDR1 SGHRS, CDR2 YFSETQ. The ends were cut back, 0 bases at V and 4 bases at J, with 10 bases in the middle. The CDR3 DNA is TGCGCCAGCAGCTTGGTGCGGGAGGGCACTGAAGCTTTCTTT. Translation: CASSLVREGTEAFF.

A single count supports this clone. The chain carries TRBV6-5 and TRBJ2-3; D gene unclear. The germline V and J ends were trimmed by 5 bases and 5 bases, with 11 bases remaining between them. The CDR3 has 13 amino acids. Germline values: CDR1 MNHEY, CDR2 SVGAGI. The CDR3 spells CASSPQTLDTQYF. The CDR3 DNA is TGTGCCAGCAGTCCTCAGACTCTAGATACGCAGTATTTT.

This chain uses TRBV4-3 with TRBJ2-1; the D gene is possibly TRBD1 (5 bases). Trimming took 1 base from V and 5 from J, leaving 6 bases between them. Germline loops: CDR1 LGHNA, CDR2 YSLEER. This CDR3 spans 13 amino acids. The CDR3 protein is CASSQVRDNEQFF. CDR3 bases: TGCGCCAGCAGCCAAGTCAGGGACAATGAGCAGTTCTTC.

This chain uses TRBV28 with TRBJ1-2, with a possible D match to TRBD1 (6 bases). V was clipped by 5 bases and J by 4 bases, with 14 bases between them. The CDR3 spans 14 residues. CDR1 is MDHEN, CDR2 SYDVKM, per germline. Here the CDR3 reads CASSGSQGSYGYTF. Written as DNA, the CDR3 is TGTGCCAGCAGTGGGTCTCAGGGGTCCTATGGCTACACCTTC.

The V gene is TRBV11-2, the J gene TRBJ2-5; perhaps TRBD2 as D (6 bases). This CDR3 is 15 amino acids long. Trimming took 2 bases from V and 5 from J, leaving 15 bases between them. Germline assignment: CDR1 SGHAT and CDR2 FQNNGV. This CDR3 reads CASSLTRGRVETQYF. In nucleotides, the CDR3 is TGTGCCAGCAGCTTAACGCGGGGACGGGTGGAGACCCAGTACTTC.

The chain links TRBV7-9 to TRBJ1-5; no clear D. The CDR3 contains 13 residues. The germline V and J ends were trimmed by 2 bases and 5 bases, with 7 bases remaining between them. Germline V gene data show CDR1 as SEHNR and CDR2 as FQNEAQ (reference sequence). CDR3 DNA sequence: TGTGCCAGCAGCTTAACGGCCCATCAGCCCCAGCATTTT. This translates into CASSLTAHQPQHF.

This chain connects TRBV28 to TRBJ1-1; no clear D gene. The CDR3 runs 12 residues. V lost 5 bases to trimming and J lost 4 bases, with 8 bases between them. The germline CDR1 and CDR2 sequences are MDHEN and SYDVKM. Here the CDR3 reads CASSPYSTEAFF. The CDR3 region has the DNA TGTGCCAGCAGTCCCTATAGCACTGAAGCTTTCTTT.

This chain connects TRBV6-6 to TRBJ2-7; weak D call: TRBD1 (6 bases). The germline gives CDR1 MNHNY, CDR2 SVGAGI (reference sequence). The CDR3 totals 13 residues. Between the trimmed V and J ends, which lost 6 bases and 0 bases, there was a span of 9 bases. In nucleotides, the CDR3 is TGTGCCAGCAGAAGGGACACCTCCTACGAGCAGTACTTC. This gives the protein CASRRDTSYEQYF.

The rearrangement joins TRBV2 to TRBJ2-3; no reliable D call. The germline V gene has CDR1 SNHLY and CDR2 FYNNEI. This CDR3 spans 14 amino acids. V dropped 5 bases and J dropped 5 bases, with 14 bases sitting between them. CDR3 DNA: TGTGCCAGCAGTTTTGTCCTATCCGGAGATACGCAGTATTTT. This encodes CASSFVLSGDTQYF.

The chain employs TRBV6-5 and TRBJ2-5; TRBD1 matches 10 bases. V shed 2 bases, J shed 5 bases, and the junction held 2 bases outside the gene matches. The V gene's germline CDR1 is MNHEY and CDR2 SVGAGI. The length of the CDR3 is 14 residues. CDR3 sequence reads: CASSYPGQGETQYF. CDR3 nucleotides: TGTGCCAGCAGTTACCCGGGACAGGGGGAGACCCAGTACTTC.

The rearrangement joins TRBV5-5 to TRBJ1-4; D is perhaps TRBD1 (6 bases). V shed 3 bases and J shed 8 bases, with 14 bases lying between them. This CDR3 region has 14 residues. Germline CDR1 SGHKS, CDR2 YYEKEE (reference sequence). Here the CDR3 reads CASSSGTLGEKLFF. In DNA form, the CDR3 reads TGTGCCAGCAGCTCCGGGACACTTGGGGAAAAACTGTTTTTT. The variable domain in full, completed from reference TRBV5-5 and TRBJ1-4, reads DAGVTQSPTHLIKTRGQQVTLRCSPISGHKSVSWYQQVLGQGPQFIFQYYEKEERGRGNFPDRFSARQFPNYSSELNVNALLLGDSALYLCASSSGTLGEKLFFGSGTQLSVL.

The J gene is TRBJ2-1, the V gene TRBV5-4, with 13 bases that match TRBD2. CDR3 length: 16 residues. From germline, CDR1 is SGHNT and CDR2 YYREEE (reference sequence). The V gene end was trimmed by 0 bases and the J gene end by 8 bases; junction bases not matched to a gene: 5. This chain's CDR3 is CASSLGLAGGSDEQFF. Written as DNA, the CDR3 is TGTGCCAGCAGCTTGGGACTAGCGGGAGGATCGGATGAGCAGTTCTTC.

The chain recombines TRBV28 with TRBJ2-1, with 7 bases fitting TRBD2. CDR1 is MDHEN, CDR2 SYDVKM, per germline. The V and J ends lost 5 bases and 2 bases, in that order; junction bases with no gene match: 0. The CDR3 spans 13 residues. CDR3 in DNA: TGTGCCAGCAGTAGCGGGGCCTACAATGAGCAGTTCTTC. It is translated as CASSSGAYNEQFF. The entire variable domain, with the rest obtained from reference TRBV28 and TRBJ2-1, is as follows: DVKVTQSSRYLVKRTGEKVFLECVQDMDHENMFWYRQDPGLGLRLIYFSYDVKMKEKGDIPEGYSVSREKKERFSLILESASTNQTSMYLCASSSGAYNEQFFGPGTRLTVL.

The gene calls are TRBV7-8 and TRBJ1-2; D is unresolved. The germline gives CDR1 SGHVS, CDR2 FQNEAQ. V was cut by 5 bases and J by 4 bases, with 26 bases left in between. This CDR3 has 18 amino acids. The CDR3 reads CASSARDPVQSPSYGYTF. CDR3 DNA sequence: TGTGCCAGCAGCGCAAGGGATCCAGTCCAGTCCCCCTCCTATGGCTACACCTTC.

Notes on this clone: Other nucleotide sequences in the sample specify the same CDR3. The gene calls are TRBV5-6 and TRBJ2-7; a possible D gene is TRBD2 (6 bases). Trimming pared 4 bases from V and 7 bases from J, leaving 15 bases between. The CDR3 covers 13 residues. Germline CDR1 and CDR2: SGHDT and YYEEEE. The CDR3 nucleotides are TGTGCCAGCAGCCTGGGGCGGGGAGGAGAGCAGTACTTC. It is translated as CASSLGRGGEQYF.

The genes are TRBV28 and TRBJ2-7; weak D call: TRBD1 (5 bases). The CDR3 runs 15 residues. The V and J ends lost 7 bases and 2 bases respectively, with 18 bases between them. From germline, CDR1 is MDHEN and CDR2 SYDVKM. The CDR3 sequence: CASIRTPTLAYEQYF. The DNA of the CDR3 is TGTGCCAGCATCAGGACACCTACCCTAGCCTACGAGCAGTACTTC.

Sample share makes this clone medium-sized. The chain joins TRBV27 to TRBJ1-1; possible D gene TRBD1, 6 bases. Germline V gene sequence: CDR1 MNHEY, CDR2 SMNVEV (reference sequence). This CDR3 spans 15 amino acids. The V gene lost 5 bases and the J gene lost 6 bases, with 19 bases spanning the gap. CDR3 residues: CASSRTDWVGAEAFF. CDR3 nucleotide sequence: TGTGCCAGCAGTAGGACAGATTGGGTCGGGGCTGAAGCTTTCTTT.

The chain combines TRBV28 with TRBJ1-5, with unresolved D. In germline, CDR1 is MDHEN, CDR2 SYDVKM. The CDR3 totals 15 residues. V was clipped by 7 bases and J by 4 bases, with 17 bases between them. The CDR3 sequence: CASILSAGNNQPQHF. The CDR3 nucleotides read TGTGCCAGCATCCTGTCCGCGGGGAATAATCAGCCCCAGCATTTT.

The chain recombines TRBV5-1 with TRBJ2-5; a possible D gene is TRBD1 (5 bases). Trimming pared 4 bases from V and 2 bases from J, leaving 15 bases between. CDR1 and CDR2 from the germline V gene are SGHRS and YFSETQ. This CDR3 has 15 residues. The CDR3 region has the DNA TGCGCCAGCAGCCCGACTCCGACAGTACAAGAGACCCAGTACTTC. This encodes CASSPTPTVQETQYF. Full variable domain (missing parts from reference TRBV5-1 and TRBJ2-5): KAGVTQTPRYLIKTRGQQVTLSCSPISGHRSVSWYQQTPGQGLQFLFEYFSETQRNKGNFPGRFSGRQFSNSRSEMNVSTLELGDSALYLCASSPTPTVQETQYFGPGTRLLVL.

This chain's CDR3 is CASSWVQNEQYF. The CDR3 DNA reads TGTGCCAGCAGCTGGGTTCAGAACGAGCAGTACTTC. The chain uses TRBV7-2 and TRBJ2-7; no reliable D call. The CDR3 extends over 12 amino acids. Germline V gives CDR1 SGHTA, CDR2 FQGNSA. Trimming stripped 4 bases from V and 5 bases from J, with 9 bases between. The complete variable domain, with remaining parts taken from reference TRBV7-2 and TRBJ2-7, reads GAGVSQSPSNKVTEKGKDVELRCDPISGHTALYWYRQSLGQGLEFLIYFQGNSAPDKSGLPSDRFSAERTGGSVSTLTIQRTQQEDSAVYLCASSWVQNEQYFGPGTRLTVT.

This clone was recorded once. V usage is TRBV5-6 and J usage is TRBJ1-2; a possible D gene is TRBD1 (5 bases). Trimming took 3 bases from V and 0 from J, leaving 21 bases between them. Germline V lookup: CDR1 SGHDT, CDR2 YYEEEE. The CDR3 totals 18 residues. The CDR3 DNA sequence: TGTGCCAGCAGCTCCCTGGGGCGTACCGCAGGAACTAACTATGGCTACACCTTC. It specifies CASSSLGRTAGTNYGYTF.

The gene calls are TRBV10-3 and TRBJ1-1; tentatively, D is TRBD1 (5 bases). This CDR3 is built from 14 residues. The germline V gene encodes CDR1 ENHRY and CDR2 SYGVKD. V was cut by 8 bases and J by 0 bases, with 13 bases left in between. The CDR3 spells CAIGAGTVNTEAFF. The CDR3, as DNA: TGTGCCATCGGGGCCGGGACGGTGAACACTGAAGCTTTCTTT.

This chain links TRBV21-1 with TRBJ2-1; no check of the table's D call, TRBD2, against the DNA was made. TRBV21-1 counts as a pseudogene. The CDR3 is 12 amino acids. CDR3 DNA: TGTGCCAGCAGCTTTCGCGGTAATGAGCAGTTCTTC. Translating it yields CASSFRGNEQFF.